This TCR beta chain was captured in a study of T-cell reconstitution after alpha-beta-depleted transplantation in children. TCRbeta library preparation incorporated unique molecular identifiers. TCRdb redid the calling of the PCR reads with MiXCR, one entry per CDR3 protein. The table lists more than 90,000 distinct CDR3 sequences, 8% to 9% of them singletons. This clonotype was seen repeatedly, ten times or more. Per germline, CDR1 SGHRS and CDR2 YFSETQ. The length of the CDR3 is 15 residues. V lost 3 bases and J 6 bases, leaving 17 bases between the germline ends. The rearrangement links TRBV5-1 to TRBJ2-3; a weak D match, TRBD1 (7 bases). This receptor was obtained from a human donor who donated a stem cell graft to a child with congenital amegakaryocytic thrombocytopenia. The source was PBMCs from the stem cell graft donor, collected from the stem cell graft. This CDR3 is CASSSGQMGGDTQYF. The CDR3 nucleotides are TGCGCCAGCAGCTCGGGACAGATGGGAGGCGATACGCAGTATTTT. The whole variable domain, remainder taken from reference TRBV5-1 and TRBJ2-3, is KAGVTQTPRYLIKTRGQQVTLSCSPISGHRSVSWYQQTPGQGLQFLFEYFSETQRNKGNFPGRFSGRQFSNSRSEMNVSTLELGDSALYLCASSSGQMGGDTQYFGPGTRLTVL.